This is a list of T cell receptor beta chains from one sample in a study of regulatory T cells in long-lasting Graves disease. TCRdb reprocessed the multiplex PCR reads with MiXCR, giving one entry per CDR3 protein. The sample contains some 280,000 distinct CDR3 sequences, 22% of which appear only once. The specimen was peripheral blood mononuclear cells (PBMCs), collected when the disease was refractory, from a patient treated with antithyroid drugs. The receptor set was obtained from a female donor with Graves disease. CDR3s include the opening cysteine and the closing phenylalanine or tryptophan. Each record gives: D gene, clone size, V gene, J gene, CDR3 protein, CDR3 DNA. The D gene is left open where the match is weak. Part of the rows lack a size; the others show once, few, many or a class for expanded clones.

d_call: -
clone_size: -
v_call: TRBV6-1
j_call: TRBJ2-2
cdr3_aa: CASRPPFYLGGTGELFF
cdr3_nt: TGTGCCAGCAGGCCACCGTTTTATCTCGGGGGCACCGGGGAGCTGTTTTTT

d_call: -
clone_size: few
v_call: TRBV30
j_call: TRBJ1-3
cdr3_aa: CAWRTPGRAGNTIYF
cdr3_nt: TGTGCCTGGAGGACCCCGGGGAGGGCCGGAAACACCATATATTTT

d_call: -
clone_size: few
v_call: TRBV20-1
j_call: TRBJ2-7
cdr3_aa: CSASPRSYEQYF
cdr3_nt: TGCAGTGCTAGCCCCCGATCCTATGAGCAGTACTTC

d_call: TRBD2
clone_size: many
v_call: TRBV13
j_call: TRBJ2-2
cdr3_aa: CASSFAGGQNGELFF
cdr3_nt: TGTGCCAGCAGCTTTGCGGGAGGTCAGAACGGGGAGCTGTTTTTT

d_call: TRBD2
clone_size: -
v_call: TRBV20-1
j_call: TRBJ2-3
cdr3_aa: CSAWTSGSGTDTQYF
cdr3_nt: TGCAGTGCATGGACTAGCGGGAGTGGAACAGATACGCAGTATTTT

d_call: -
clone_size: few
v_call: TRBV10-1
j_call: TRBJ2-7
cdr3_aa: CASSEAFSYEQYF
cdr3_nt: TGCGCCAGCAGTGAGGCGTTCTCCTACGAGCAGTACTTC

d_call: -
clone_size: -
v_call: TRBV19
j_call: TRBJ1-2
cdr3_aa: CASSISAYGYTF
cdr3_nt: TGTGCCAGTAGTATCTCTGCCTATGGCTACACCTTC

d_call: -
clone_size: few
v_call: TRBV7-2
j_call: TRBJ2-2
cdr3_aa: CASSYGTEGGELFF
cdr3_nt: TGTGCCAGCAGCTACGGCACTGAGGGGGGGGAGCTGTTTTTT

d_call: TRBD1
clone_size: -
v_call: TRBV20-1
j_call: TRBJ1-1
cdr3_aa: CSARGVQGLYTEAFF
cdr3_nt: TGCAGTGCTAGAGGCGTACAGGGGTTATACACTGAAGCTTTCTTT

d_call: TRBD2
clone_size: few
v_call: TRBV7-9
j_call: TRBJ2-1
cdr3_aa: CASSLRGGNQHPNEQFF
cdr3_nt: TGTGCCAGCAGCTTACGCGGGGGGAACCAGCACCCCAATGAGCAGTTCTTC

d_call: TRBD1
clone_size: few
v_call: TRBV28
j_call: TRBJ1-2
cdr3_aa: CASSNRGHYGYTF
cdr3_nt: TGTGCCAGCAGTAACAGGGGTCACTATGGCTACACCTTC

d_call: TRBD2
clone_size: -
v_call: TRBV2
j_call: TRBJ2-7
cdr3_aa: CASSEGDGTSGNLVYEQYF
cdr3_nt: TGTGCCAGCAGTGAAGGTGACGGGACTAGCGGGAATCTCGTTTACGAGCAGTACTTC

d_call: -
clone_size: few
v_call: TRBV19
j_call: TRBJ1-5
cdr3_aa: CASSTPISRNQPQHF
cdr3_nt: TGTGCCAGTAGTACCCCCATCAGTCGCAATCAGCCCCAGCATTTT

d_call: -
clone_size: -
v_call: TRBV7-8
j_call: TRBJ1-5
cdr3_aa: CASSLEVRGQPQHF
cdr3_nt: TGTGCCAGCAGCTTAGAAGTCAGGGGACAGCCCCAGCATTTT

d_call: TRBD2
clone_size: -
v_call: TRBV7-9
j_call: TRBJ2-3
cdr3_aa: CASSLPGARLAGALADTQYF
cdr3_nt: TGTGCCAGCAGCCTACCCGGTGCTCGACTAGCGGGAGCTCTCGCGGATACGCAGTATTTT

d_call: TRBD2
clone_size: -
v_call: TRBV4-2
j_call: TRBJ2-1
cdr3_aa: CASSRGGYNEQFF
cdr3_nt: TGTGCCAGCAGCCGGGGGGGCTACAATGAGCAGTTCTTC

d_call: -
clone_size: -
v_call: TRBV3-1
j_call: TRBJ2-5
cdr3_aa: CASSQDLTARWETQYF
cdr3_nt: TGTGCCAGCAGCCAAGATTTAACAGCCCGATGGGAGACCCAGTACTTC

d_call: -
clone_size: many
v_call: TRBV7-9
j_call: TRBJ1-1
cdr3_aa: CASTVTETEAFF
cdr3_nt: TGTGCCAGCACCGTCACGGAAACTGAAGCTTTCTTT

d_call: -
clone_size: few
v_call: TRBV11-2
j_call: TRBJ2-2
cdr3_aa: CASSYRVPSNTGKLFF
cdr3_nt: TGTGCCAGCAGTTACAGGGTCCCCTCGAACACCGGGAAGCTGTTTTTT

d_call: -
clone_size: -
v_call: TRBV7-3
j_call: TRBJ2-5
cdr3_aa: CASSFSRGETQYF
cdr3_nt: TGTGCCAGCAGCTTTAGTAGAGGAGAGACCCAGTACTTC

d_call: TRBD2
clone_size: -
v_call: TRBV29-1
j_call: TRBJ2-3
cdr3_aa: CSVEGGGDRRTDTQYF
cdr3_nt: TGCAGCGTTGAAGGGGGAGGGGATAGACGCACAGATACGCAGTATTTT

d_call: -
clone_size: -
v_call: TRBV4-3
j_call: TRBJ1-2
cdr3_aa: CASSPGRGHYGYTF
cdr3_nt: TGCGCCAGCAGCCCCGGTCGGGGGCACTATGGCTACACCTTC

d_call: TRBD1
clone_size: -
v_call: TRBV12-3/TRBV12-4
j_call: TRBJ1-5
cdr3_aa: CASSLSFQGANQPQHF
cdr3_nt: TGTGCCAGCAGTTTATCGTTCCAGGGGGCGAATCAGCCCCAGCATTTT

d_call: -
clone_size: few
v_call: TRBV9
j_call: TRBJ2-7
cdr3_aa: CASSQDLGPDPYEQYF
cdr3_nt: TGTGCCAGCAGCCAAGATCTCGGACCAGACCCCTACGAGCAGTACTTC

d_call: -
clone_size: -
v_call: TRBV18
j_call: TRBJ2-5
cdr3_aa: CASSPRASQETQYF
cdr3_nt: TGTGCCAGCTCACCACGGGCGTCTCAAGAGACCCAGTACTTC

d_call: -
clone_size: -
v_call: TRBV29-1
j_call: TRBJ2-7
cdr3_aa: CSVSMGGEQYF
cdr3_nt: TGCAGCGTTTCCATGGGAGGCGAGCAGTACTTC

d_call: TRBD1
clone_size: -
v_call: TRBV4-3
j_call: TRBJ1-1
cdr3_aa: CASSQDYRGGTEAFF
cdr3_nt: TGCGCCAGCAGCCAAGACTACAGGGGCGGCACTGAAGCTTTCTTT

d_call: -
clone_size: many
v_call: TRBV11-2
j_call: TRBJ1-1
cdr3_aa: CASSLGSGLVEAFF
cdr3_nt: TGTGCCAGCAGCTTAGGATCGGGGCTTGTTGAAGCTTTCTTT

d_call: -
clone_size: many
v_call: TRBV28
j_call: TRBJ1-2
cdr3_aa: CASSSQVPNTDGYTF
cdr3_nt: TGTGCCAGCAGTTCTCAAGTCCCCAACACGGATGGCTACACCTTC

d_call: -
clone_size: -
v_call: TRBV4-3
j_call: TRBJ1-3
cdr3_aa: CASSQVLGRRNTIYF
cdr3_nt: TGCGCCAGCAGCCAAGTACTTGGTAGACGAAACACCATATATTTT

d_call: -
clone_size: -
v_call: TRBV5-6
j_call: TRBJ1-2
cdr3_aa: CASSRIQGNYGYTF
cdr3_nt: TGTGCCAGCAGCAGAATTCAGGGGAACTATGGCTACACCTTC

d_call: -
clone_size: -
v_call: TRBV7-2
j_call: TRBJ2-7
cdr3_aa: CASSQMGFVGSEQYF
cdr3_nt: TGTGCCAGCAGCCAGATGGGGTTCGTTGGGTCCGAGCAGTACTTC

d_call: -
clone_size: many
v_call: TRBV20-1
j_call: TRBJ1-2
cdr3_aa: CSASGPGYTF
cdr3_nt: TGCAGTGCTAGTGGCCCCGGCTACACCTTC

d_call: TRBD1
clone_size: -
v_call: TRBV5-6
j_call: TRBJ1-5
cdr3_aa: CASSLGQRNQPQHF
cdr3_nt: TGCGCCAGCAGCTTGGGACAGCGCAATCAGCCCCAGCATTTT

d_call: -
clone_size: many
v_call: TRBV5-6
j_call: TRBJ2-7
cdr3_aa: CASSLGRGWDEQYF
cdr3_nt: TGTGCCAGCAGCTTGGGGAGGGGTTGGGACGAGCAGTACTTC

d_call: -
clone_size: many
v_call: TRBV28
j_call: TRBJ2-5
cdr3_aa: CASSLDGEVTQYF
cdr3_nt: TGTGCCAGCAGTTTAGATGGGGAGGTGACCCAGTACTTC

d_call: -
clone_size: many
v_call: TRBV28
j_call: TRBJ1-2
cdr3_aa: CASSQIGGLYYGYTF
cdr3_nt: TGTGCCAGCAGTCAGATCGGGGGGCTTTACTATGGCTACACCTTC

d_call: -
clone_size: few
v_call: TRBV12-3/TRBV12-4
j_call: TRBJ1-3
cdr3_aa: CASSVEVSTIYF
cdr3_nt: TGTGCCAGCAGTGTCGAAGTAAGCACCATATATTTT

d_call: TRBD1
clone_size: -
v_call: TRBV28
j_call: TRBJ1-5
cdr3_aa: CASSFGQGLINQPQHF
cdr3_nt: TGTGCCAGCAGTTTCGGACAGGGTCTCATCAATCAGCCCCAGCATTTT

d_call: TRBD1
clone_size: -
v_call: TRBV6-1
j_call: TRBJ2-1
cdr3_aa: CAIRDRGYNEQFF
cdr3_nt: TGTGCCATTCGGGACAGGGGGTACAATGAGCAGTTCTTC

d_call: -
clone_size: many
v_call: TRBV7-2
j_call: TRBJ2-7
cdr3_aa: CASSPYSEPVRYEQYF
cdr3_nt: TGTGCCAGCAGCCCCTATAGCGAACCTGTTAGGTACGAGCAGTACTTC

d_call: -
clone_size: many
v_call: TRBV28
j_call: TRBJ2-7
cdr3_aa: CASRGGRYEQYF
cdr3_nt: TGTGCCAGCAGGGGAGGCAGGTACGAGCAGTACTTC